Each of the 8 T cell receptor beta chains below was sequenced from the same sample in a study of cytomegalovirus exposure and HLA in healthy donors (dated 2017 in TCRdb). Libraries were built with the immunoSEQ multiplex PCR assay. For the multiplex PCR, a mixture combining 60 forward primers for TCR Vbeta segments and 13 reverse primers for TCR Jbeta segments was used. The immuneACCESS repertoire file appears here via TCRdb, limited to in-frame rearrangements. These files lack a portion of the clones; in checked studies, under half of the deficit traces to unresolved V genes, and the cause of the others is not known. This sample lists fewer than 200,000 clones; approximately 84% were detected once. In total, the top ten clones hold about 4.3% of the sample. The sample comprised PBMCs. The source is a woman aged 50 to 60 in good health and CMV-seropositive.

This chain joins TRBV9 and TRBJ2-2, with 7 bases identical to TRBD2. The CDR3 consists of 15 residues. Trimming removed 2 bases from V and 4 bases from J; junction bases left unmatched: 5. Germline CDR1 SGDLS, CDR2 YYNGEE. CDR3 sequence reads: CASSVGQRGTGELFF. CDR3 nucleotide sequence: TGTGCCAGCAGCGTGGGCCAGCGGGGCACCGGGGAGCTGTTTTTT.

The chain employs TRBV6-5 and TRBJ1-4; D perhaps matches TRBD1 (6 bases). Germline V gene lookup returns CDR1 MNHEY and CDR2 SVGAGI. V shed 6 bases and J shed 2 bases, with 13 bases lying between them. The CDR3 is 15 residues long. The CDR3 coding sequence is TGTGCCAGCAGGAGGCAGGGGACCACTAATGAAAAACTGTTTTTT. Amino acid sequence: CASRRQGTTNEKLFF.

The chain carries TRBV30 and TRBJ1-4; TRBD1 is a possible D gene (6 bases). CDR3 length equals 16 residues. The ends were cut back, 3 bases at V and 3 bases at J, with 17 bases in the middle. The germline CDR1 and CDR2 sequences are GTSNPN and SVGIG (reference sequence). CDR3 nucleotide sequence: TGTGCCTGGAGCCTGGGGGGGGAGGGGGCTAATGAAAAACTGTTTTTT. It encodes CAWSLGGEGANEKLFF. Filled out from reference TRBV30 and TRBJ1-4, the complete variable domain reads SQTIHQWPATLVQPVGSPLSLECTVEGTSNPNLYWYRQAAGRGLQLLFYSVGIGQISSEVPQNLSASRPQDRQFILSSKKLLLSDSGFYLCAWSLGGEGANEKLFFGSGTQLSVL.

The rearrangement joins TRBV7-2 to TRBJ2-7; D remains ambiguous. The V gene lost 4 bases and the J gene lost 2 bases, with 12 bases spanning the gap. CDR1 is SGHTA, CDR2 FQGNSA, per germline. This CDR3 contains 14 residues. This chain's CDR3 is CASSSNPGTYEQYF. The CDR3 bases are TGTGCCAGCAGCTCTAACCCCGGTACCTACGAGCAGTACTTC.

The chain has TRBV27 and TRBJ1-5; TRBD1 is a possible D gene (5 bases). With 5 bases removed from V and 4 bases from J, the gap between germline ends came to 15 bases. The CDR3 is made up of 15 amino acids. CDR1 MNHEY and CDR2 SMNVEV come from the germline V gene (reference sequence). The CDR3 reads CASSLAGRFNQPQHF. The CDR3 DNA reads TGTGCCAGCAGTCTGGCGGGACGGTTTAATCAGCCCCAGCATTTT.

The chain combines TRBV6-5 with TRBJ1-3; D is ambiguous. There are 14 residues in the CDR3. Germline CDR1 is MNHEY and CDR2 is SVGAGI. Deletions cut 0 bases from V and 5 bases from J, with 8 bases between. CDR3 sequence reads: CASSYSGRRNTIYF. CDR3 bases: TGTGCCAGCAGTTACTCGGGCCGCAGAAACACCATATATTTT.

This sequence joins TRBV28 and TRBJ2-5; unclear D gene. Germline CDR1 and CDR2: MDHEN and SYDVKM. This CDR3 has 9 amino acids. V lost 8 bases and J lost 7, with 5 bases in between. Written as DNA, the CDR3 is TGTGCCAGCGGCGGGACCCAGTACTTC. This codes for CASGGTQYF.

This chain's CDR3 is CASSFTGDAPPLHF. The DNA for the CDR3 is TGTGCCAGCAGTTTTACAGGGGACGCGCCACCCCTCCACTTT. The genes are TRBV2 and TRBJ1-6, with 7 bases lining up with TRBD1. Germline CDR1 is SNHLY and CDR2 is FYNNEI. V lost 5 bases, J lost 11 bases, and 9 bases stayed unmatched. The CDR3 is 14 amino acids. Combining the CDR3 with reference TRBV2 and TRBJ1-6 gives the whole variable domain EPEVTQTPSHQVTQMGQEVILRCVPISNHLYFYWYRQILGQKVEFLVSFYNNEISEKSEIFDDQFSVERPDGSNFTLKIRSTKLEDSAMYFCASSFTGDAPPLHFGNGTRLTVT.